The source of this TCR beta chain is a study of shared clonotypes between healthy human individuals. Sequencing was performed with immunoSEQ multiplex PCR; in TCRdb, only in-frame clones are kept and a portion is missing. This sample yields about 2 million clones, of which roughly 94% are seen a single time; 0.13% belongs to the top ten. Study-level findings and limits: Shared across several donors were 4% to 6% of the naive CD4 clonotypes.

Per germline, CDR1 SGHRS and CDR2 YFSETQ. This CDR3 is 15 amino acids long. Between the trimmed V and J ends, which lost 0 bases and 0 bases, there was a span of 9 bases. A word on this clone: Its antigen is not identified.

The sequenced material came from naive CD4+ T cells sorted from blood. Subset denoted: CD45RA+ positively selected. V and J are TRBV5-1 and TRBJ1-2; D is ambiguous. The TCR originated in a man aged 18 to 30 in good health. The CDR3 loop is CASSLEASTNYGYTF. CDR3 DNA: TGCGCCAGCAGCTTGGAGGCAAGTACTAACTATGGCTACACCTTC.